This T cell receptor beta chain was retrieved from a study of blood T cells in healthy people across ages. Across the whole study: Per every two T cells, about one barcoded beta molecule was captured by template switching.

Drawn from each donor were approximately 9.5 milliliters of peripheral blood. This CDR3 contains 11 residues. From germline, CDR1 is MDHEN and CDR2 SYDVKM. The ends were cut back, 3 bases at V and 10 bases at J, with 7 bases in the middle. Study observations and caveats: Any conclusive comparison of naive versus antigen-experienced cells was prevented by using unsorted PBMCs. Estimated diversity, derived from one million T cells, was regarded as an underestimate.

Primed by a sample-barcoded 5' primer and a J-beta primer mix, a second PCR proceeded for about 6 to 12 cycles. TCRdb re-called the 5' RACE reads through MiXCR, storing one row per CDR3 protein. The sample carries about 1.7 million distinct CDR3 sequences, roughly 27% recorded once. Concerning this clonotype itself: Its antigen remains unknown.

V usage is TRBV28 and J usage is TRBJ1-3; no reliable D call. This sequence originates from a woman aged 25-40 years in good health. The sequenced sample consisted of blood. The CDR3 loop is CASSLSWTIYF. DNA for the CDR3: TGTGCCAGCAGTTTGAGTTGGACCATATATTTT.